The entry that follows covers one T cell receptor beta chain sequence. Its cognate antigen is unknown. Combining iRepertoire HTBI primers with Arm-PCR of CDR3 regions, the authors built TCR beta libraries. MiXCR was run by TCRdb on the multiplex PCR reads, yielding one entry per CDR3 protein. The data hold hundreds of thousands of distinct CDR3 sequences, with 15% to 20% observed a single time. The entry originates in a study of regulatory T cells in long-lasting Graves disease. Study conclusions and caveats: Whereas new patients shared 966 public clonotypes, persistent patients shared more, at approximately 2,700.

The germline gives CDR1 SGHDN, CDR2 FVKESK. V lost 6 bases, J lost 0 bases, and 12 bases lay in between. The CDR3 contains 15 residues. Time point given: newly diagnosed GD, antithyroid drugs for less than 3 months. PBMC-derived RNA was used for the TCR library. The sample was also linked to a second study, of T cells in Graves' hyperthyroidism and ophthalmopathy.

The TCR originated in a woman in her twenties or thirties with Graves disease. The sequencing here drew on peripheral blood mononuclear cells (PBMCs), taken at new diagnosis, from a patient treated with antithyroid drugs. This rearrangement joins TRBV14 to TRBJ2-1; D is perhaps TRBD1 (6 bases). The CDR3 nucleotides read TGTGCCAGCAGTCCGGGACAAAACTCCTACAATGAGCAGTTCTTC. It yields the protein CASSPGQNSYNEQFF.